This TCR beta chain originates from a study of human T cells and chemical hapten exposure. In the study overall: Upper-back patch tests with 0.01% DPC were read at 6 days. Alopecia universalis, totalis or areata was present in patients who were mostly female.

V was clipped by 5 bases and J by 0 bases, with 14 bases between them. Germline V lookup: CDR1 SEHNR, CDR2 FQNEAQ (reference sequence). This CDR3 has 16 residues. A remark on this clonotype: The target antigen is unknown.

Time point in this sample: pre-sensitization, week 0. The treatment is: therapeutic diphenylcyclopropenone sensitization with weekly scalp DPC. General observations from the study: The formation of large CDR3 similarity clusters by expanded TCRs significantly exceeded that of controls.

During construction of the library, unique molecular identifiers were attached to individual cDNA molecules for quantitative, reproducible TCR counting. MiXCR, run by TCRdb on the RACE reads, gives a single entry per CDR3 protein. The table lists 300,000 to 450,000 distinct CDR3 sequences, 5.1% of them singletons. This sample comprised whole blood, obtained in connection with sensitization to the hapten diphenylcyclopropenone (DPC). The J gene is TRBJ1-5, the V gene TRBV7-9; TRBD1 might be the D (5 bases). The sequence came from a woman between 50 and 59 years old with alopecia areata. Some clones in this sample may be carry-over from other donors' samples. The CDR3 is CASSPTGGTSNQPQHF. As DNA, the CDR3 is TGTGCCAGCAGCCCAACCGGAGGGACTAGCAATCAGCCCCAGCATTTT. The whole variable domain, remainder taken from reference TRBV7-9 and TRBJ1-5, is DTGVSQNPRHKITKRGQNVTFRCDPISEHNRLYWYRQTLGQGPEFLTYFQNEAQLEKSRLLSDRFSAERPKGSFSTLEIQRTEQGDSAMYLCASSPTGGTSNQPQHFGDGTRLSIL.